This T cell receptor beta chain appears in the sequencing data of a study of tumor-infiltrating lymphocytes in primary liver carcinoma. Remarks on this clonotype: The target antigen is unknown.

Findings of the study overall: Detection in all five tumor regions applied to only about 7.5-24% of top clones.

A constant-region primer primed TCR beta cDNA synthesis from about 0.55 ug of total RNA. Modified slightly, ARM-PCR produced TCR beta libraries over three nested multiplex PCR rounds. TRBV1-TRBV30 forward primers and a C-beta reverse primer were used in the first two PCR rounds, which each ran for approximately 11 cycles. TCRdb reprocessed the multiplex PCR reads via MiXCR and lists one record per CDR3 protein. The profile covers tens of thousands of distinct CDR3 sequences, with over 60% appearing a single time and around 45% taken by the ten largest. This CDR3 contains 11 residues. The V gene lost 10 bases and the J gene lost 9 bases, with 12 bases spanning the gap. Co-extraction of RNA and DNA was performed on about 20-32 mg of unsorted bulk tissue. Surgical resection served as treatment for the primary liver carcinoma of these patients. Patients in the cohort were treatment-naive and living with chronic HBV infection.

The sequence was collected from a man aged 35-49 years with primary liver carcinoma and hepatitis B virus infection. The rearrangement uses TRBV12-3 or TRBV12-4 and TRBJ2-2, with D possibly called TRBD1 or TRBD2 (5 bases each). The sequencing sample was made of liver tumor tissue from sampling region 3. Subset specified: tumor region T3, left-lateral pole. CDR3 DNA sequence: TGTGCCACCCAGGGAGCCCGGGAGCTGTTTTTT. This encodes CATQGARELFF.